This T cell receptor beta chain originates from a study of Ad26.COV2.S vaccination and SARS-CoV-2 variants. Clones were sequenced by immunoSEQ multiplex PCR, and TCRdb holds only the in-frame ones, with some missing. The sample records roughly 420,000 clones, roughly 87% being singletons. The germline V gene has CDR1 KGHSH and CDR2 LQKENI. J was trimmed by 4 bases and V by 5 bases; bases with no gene match: 9. The CDR3 totals 15 residues. Treatment: over 15 received Ad26.COV2.S at low or high dose, single or two shots; a few received placebo; per-sample allocation not given. Day 63 after the first vaccine or placebo injection was the time point for sampling.

This TCR derives from a person aged 18-60 years who received the Ad26.COV2.S COVID-19 vaccine or a placebo. The genes are TRBV18 and TRBJ1-2; 8 bases agree with TRBD1. Sequences were derived from peripheral blood, sampled in a trial of Ad26.COV2.S vaccine versus placebo. The CDR3 region is CASSTAGTGPYGYTF. The CDR3 DNA follows: TGTGCCAGCTCAACTGCCGGGACAGGCCCCTATGGCTACACCTTC.